These 9 T cell receptor beta chains were all obtained from the same sample, sequenced in a study of post-analysis software for immune sequencing data. Whole-study findings and limits: Higher frequency in patients than in controls was seen for roughly five TRBV segments, with TRBV5-6, TRBV5-1 and TRBV20-1 among them.

Their antigen targets remain unknown. The TCR beta cDNA libraries carried unique molecular identifiers. TCRdb reprocessed the PCR reads with MiXCR, giving one entry per CDR3 protein. The sample has roughly 730,000 distinct CDR3 sequences; around 27% are singletons. Specimen: blood. The receptors were sampled from a girl between 10 and 17 years old with multiple sclerosis.

V usage is TRBV9 and J usage is TRBJ2-2, with 9 bases matching TRBD2. The germline gives CDR1 SGDLS, CDR2 YYNGEE. With 4 bases clipped from V and 7 bases from J, the junction kept 8 bases outside the gene matches. There are 15 residues in the CDR3. The chain's CDR3 is CASSFRASGNGELFF. The CDR3 DNA reads as TGTGCCAGCAGCTTTCGGGCTAGCGGGAACGGGGAGCTGTTTTTT.

This clonotype was recorded a few times. This chain uses TRBV28 with TRBJ2-1; D is undetermined. Deletions cut 2 bases from V and 7 bases from J, with 9 bases between. The CDR3 contains 13 residues. CDR1 is MDHEN and CDR2 is SYDVKM in the germline V gene. The CDR3 DNA reads TGTGCCAGCAGTTTAGGGGTGTGGAATGAGCAGTTCTTC. It yields the protein CASSLGVWNEQFF.

This sequence joins TRBV7-2 and TRBJ2-4; 7 bases fit TRBD1. There are 13 residues in the CDR3. The V and J ends lost 1 base and 10 bases, in that order; junction bases with no gene match: 4. Germline V gene lookup returns CDR1 SGHTA and CDR2 FQGNSA. The chain's CDR3 is CASSLGKQGIQYF. The CDR3 DNA is TGTGCCAGCAGCTTAGGGAAACAGGGGATTCAGTACTTC. Complete variable domain (other parts from reference TRBV7-2 and TRBJ2-4): GAGVSQSPSNKVTEKGKDVELRCDPISGHTALYWYRQSLGQGLEFLIYFQGNSAPDKSGLPSDRFSAERTGGSVSTLTIQRTQQEDSAVYLCASSLGKQGIQYFGAGTRLSVL.

The chain is built from TRBV20-1 and TRBJ2-1; 7 positions agree with TRBD1. This CDR3 region has 16 residues. Germline loops: CDR1 DFQATT, CDR2 SNEGSKA (reference sequence). J lost 1 base, V lost 0 bases, and 6 bases had no gene match. In DNA, the CDR3 is TGCAGTGCTAGAGATCCTGCAGGGGGATCCTACAATGAGCAGTTCTTC. Translation: CSARDPAGGSYNEQFF.

V gene TRBV12-3 or TRBV12-4 combines with J gene TRBJ2-1; TRBD2 matches at 11 bases. With 6 bases clipped from V and 7 bases from J, the junction kept 8 bases outside the gene matches. This CDR3 comprises 15 residues. The CDR3 DNA is TGTGCCAGCAGCTTGACTAGCGGGACTGGTAATGAGCAGTTCTTC. This codes for CASSLTSGTGNEQFF.

This clonotype was seen a few times. This chain joins TRBV27 and TRBJ2-5; D unresolved. The DNA end is more similar to TRBJ2-7, so the J call may be wrong. CDR3 size: 16 residues. CDR1 and CDR2 (germline): MNHEY, SMNVEV (reference sequence). CDR3 nucleotide sequence: TGTGCCAGCAGTTCTGGCGTCCTGGGCCGTCTCTACGAGCAGTACTTC. Its translation is CASSSGVLGRLYEQYF.

The chain employs TRBV5-1 and TRBJ2-3; a weak D match, TRBD2 (5 bases). The CDR3 totals 16 residues. Trimming cost V 0 bases and J 3 bases, with 14 bases left between them. The germline V gene encodes CDR1 SGHRS and CDR2 YFSETQ. The CDR3 spells CASSLVSGGPTDTQYF. The CDR3 DNA is TGCGCCAGCAGCTTGGTATCCGGCGGGCCTACAGATACGCAGTATTTT.

This rearrangement joins TRBV6-1 to TRBJ2-6, with 7 bases matching TRBD1. The junction had 13 bases not matched to a gene; V was cut back by 5 bases and J by 0 bases. From germline, CDR1 is MNHNS and CDR2 SASEGT. CDR3 size: 19 residues. The CDR3 loop reads CASSPLKGQKSSGANVLTF. The CDR3 DNA is TGTGCCAGCAGTCCCCTAAAGGGACAGAAAAGCTCTGGGGCCAACGTCCTGACTTTC.

This clonotype appeared a few times. The J gene is TRBJ2-3, the V gene TRBV5-1, with D hard to call. Deletions cut 2 bases from V and 2 bases from J, with 6 bases between. In germline, CDR1 is SGHRS, CDR2 YFSETQ. CDR3 length: 13 amino acids. CDR3 in amino acids: CASSLQYTDTQYF. CDR3 coding DNA: TGCGCCAGCAGCTTACAGTACACAGATACGCAGTATTTT.